The present entry profiles one T cell receptor (beta chain) with its context. This sample is drawn from a study of lymphopenia after photon versus proton radiotherapy. The CDR3 spans 14 residues. The germline V and J ends were trimmed by 4 bases and 3 bases, with 13 bases remaining between them. The germline gives CDR1 LNHDA, CDR2 SQIVND (reference sequence). Sequenced by immunoSEQ multiplex PCR; TCRdb stores in-frame clones only, minus some. The sample holds more than 45,000 clones, about 81% seen once. The sample consisted of peripheral blood, taken from a patient treated with proton-based radiotherapy. The chain has TRBV19 and TRBJ2-7; the D call may be TRBD1 or TRBD2 (5 bases each). The sequence derives from a man aged 55-75 years with pancreatic cancer. The CDR3 DNA is TGTGCCAGTAGTAGAGAGGGGATCCACTACGAGCAGTACTTC. Its translation is CASSREGIHYEQYF.